This TCR beta chain was sequenced in a study of blood T cells in healthy people across ages. Study-wide findings and caveats: It was found that TCR beta diversity correlated strongly with the percentage of naive T cells.

Combining a sample-barcoded 5' primer with a J-beta primer mix, a second PCR ran for about 6 to 11 cycles. Each cDNA molecule carried a tag from a template-switch adaptor that contained 12 random nucleotides. MiXCR, applied by TCRdb to the 5' RACE reads, yields one record per CDR3 protein. Of 650,000 to 1,000,000 distinct CDR3 sequences detected, 30% to 45% appear once; the ten largest clones hold around 13%. Peripheral blood samples of 9.5 to 10 milliliters were drawn from each donor. Whenever a sample was processed, at least 7 million PBMCs were isolated. This CDR3 has 13 residues. Germline V CDR1 and CDR2: SGHTA, FQGNSA. As for this clonotype: The antigen remains undetermined. The junction differs from germline at one of its ends, possibly a read error.

The sample comprised blood. This rearrangement joins TRBV7-2 to TRBJ2-1; a weak D match, TRBD2 (6 bases). This TCR was recovered from a man aged 18 to 30 in good health. CDR3 residues: CASSVAVANEQFF. DNA of the CDR3: TGTGCCAGCAGCGTAGCGGTGGCCAATGAGCAGTTCTTC.